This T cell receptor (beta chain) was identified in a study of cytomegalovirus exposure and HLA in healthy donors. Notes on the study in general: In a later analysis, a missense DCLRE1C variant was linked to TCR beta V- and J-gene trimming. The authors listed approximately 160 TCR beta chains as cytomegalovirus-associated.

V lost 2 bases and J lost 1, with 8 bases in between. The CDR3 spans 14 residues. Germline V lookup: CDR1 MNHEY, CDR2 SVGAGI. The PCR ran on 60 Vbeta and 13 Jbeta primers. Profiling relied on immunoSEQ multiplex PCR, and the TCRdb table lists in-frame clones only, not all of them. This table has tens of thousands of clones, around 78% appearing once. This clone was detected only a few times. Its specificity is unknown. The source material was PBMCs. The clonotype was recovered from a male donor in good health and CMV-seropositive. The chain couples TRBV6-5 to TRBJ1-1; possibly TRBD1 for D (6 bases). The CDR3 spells CASSYQGRNTEAFF. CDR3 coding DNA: TGTGCCAGCAGTTACCAGGGGCGGAACACTGAAGCTTTCTTT.